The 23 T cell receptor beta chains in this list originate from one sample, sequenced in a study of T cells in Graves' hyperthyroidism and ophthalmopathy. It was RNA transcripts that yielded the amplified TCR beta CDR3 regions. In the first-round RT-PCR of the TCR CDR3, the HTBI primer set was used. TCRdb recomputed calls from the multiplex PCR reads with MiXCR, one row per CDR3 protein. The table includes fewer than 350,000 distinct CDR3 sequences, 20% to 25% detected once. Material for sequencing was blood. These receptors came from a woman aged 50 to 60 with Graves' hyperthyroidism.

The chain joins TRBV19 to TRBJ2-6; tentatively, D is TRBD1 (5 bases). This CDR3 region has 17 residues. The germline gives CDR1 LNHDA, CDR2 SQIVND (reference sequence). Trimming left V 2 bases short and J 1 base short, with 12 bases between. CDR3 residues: CASSIRQGKSGANVLTF. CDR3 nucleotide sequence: TGTGCCAGTAGTATACGGCAGGGTAAATCTGGGGCCAACGTCCTGACTTTC.

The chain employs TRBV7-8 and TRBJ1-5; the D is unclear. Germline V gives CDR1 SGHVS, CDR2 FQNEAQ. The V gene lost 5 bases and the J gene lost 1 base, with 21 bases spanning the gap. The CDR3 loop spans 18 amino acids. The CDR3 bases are TGTGCCAGCAGCCCTCTGCCGGGATGGATAAAAAGCAATCAGCCCCAGCATTTT. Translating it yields CASSPLPGWIKSNQPQHF.

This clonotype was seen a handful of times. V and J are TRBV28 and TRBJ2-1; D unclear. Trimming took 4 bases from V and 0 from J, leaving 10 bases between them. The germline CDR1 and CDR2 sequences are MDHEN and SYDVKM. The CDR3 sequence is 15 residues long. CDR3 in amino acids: CASSSVRSSYNEQFF. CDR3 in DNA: TGTGCCAGCAGTTCTGTCCGGAGCTCCTACAATGAGCAGTTCTTC. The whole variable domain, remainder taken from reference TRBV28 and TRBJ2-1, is DVKVTQSSRYLVKRTGEKVFLECVQDMDHENMFWYRQDPGLGLRLIYFSYDVKMKEKGDIPEGYSVSREKKERFSLILESASTNQTSMYLCASSSVRSSYNEQFFGPGTRLTVL.

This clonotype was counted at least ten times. The CDR3: CASSLTLAGESGEQFF. CDR3 DNA sequence: TGTGCCAGCAGCTTAACCCTAGCGGGAGAGTCTGGTGAGCAGTTCTTC. The chain uses TRBV11-3 and TRBJ2-1; 10 bases are shared with TRBD2. The V gene end was trimmed by 2 bases and the J gene end by 9 bases; junction bases not matched to a gene: 10. The length of the CDR3 is 16 residues. The germline CDR1 and CDR2 sequences are SGHNT and YENEEA.

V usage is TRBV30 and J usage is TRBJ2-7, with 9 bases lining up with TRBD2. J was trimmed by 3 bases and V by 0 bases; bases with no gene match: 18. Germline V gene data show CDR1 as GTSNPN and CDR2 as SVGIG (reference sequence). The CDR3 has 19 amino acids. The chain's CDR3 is CAWSVRGNYVGLANYEQYF. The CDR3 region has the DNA TGTGCCTGGAGTGTAAGGGGAAATTATGTGGGACTAGCAAACTACGAGCAGTACTTC.

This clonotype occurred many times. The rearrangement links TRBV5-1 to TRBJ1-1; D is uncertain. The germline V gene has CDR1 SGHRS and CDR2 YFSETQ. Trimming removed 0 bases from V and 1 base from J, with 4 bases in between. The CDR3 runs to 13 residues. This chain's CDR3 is CASSLVANTEAFF. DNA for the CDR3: TGCGCCAGCAGCTTGGTGGCGAACACTGAAGCTTTCTTT.

DNA for the CDR3: TGCAGTGTTCCTCTGGGACAGGGGGCCGGTGAGCAGTTCTTC. Translated: CSVPLGQGAGEQFF. The chain carries TRBV20-1 and TRBJ2-1, with 12 bases lining up with TRBD1. Germline values: CDR1 DFQATT, CDR2 SNEGSKA (reference sequence). Unmatched junction bases numbered 10, after V lost 7 bases and J lost 9 bases. The CDR3 contains 14 residues.

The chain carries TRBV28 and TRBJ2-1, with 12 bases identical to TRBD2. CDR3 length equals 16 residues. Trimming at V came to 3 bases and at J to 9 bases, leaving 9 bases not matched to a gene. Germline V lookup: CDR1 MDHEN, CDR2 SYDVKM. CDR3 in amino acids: CASSFKTSGSIGEQFF. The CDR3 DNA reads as TGTGCCAGCAGTTTTAAGACTAGCGGGAGTATCGGTGAGCAGTTCTTC.

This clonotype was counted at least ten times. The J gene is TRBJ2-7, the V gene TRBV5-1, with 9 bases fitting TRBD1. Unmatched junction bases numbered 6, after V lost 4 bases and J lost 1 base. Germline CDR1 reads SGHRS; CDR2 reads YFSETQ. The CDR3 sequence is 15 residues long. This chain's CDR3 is CASSRPGQGSYEQYF. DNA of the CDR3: TGCGCCAGCAGCAGACCGGGACAGGGTTCCTACGAGCAGTACTTC.

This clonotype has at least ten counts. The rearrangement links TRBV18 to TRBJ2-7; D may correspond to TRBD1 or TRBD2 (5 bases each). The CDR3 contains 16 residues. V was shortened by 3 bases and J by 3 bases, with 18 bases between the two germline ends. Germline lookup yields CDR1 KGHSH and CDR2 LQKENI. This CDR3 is CASSPLGTHSYYEQYF. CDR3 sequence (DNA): TGTGCCAGCTCACCCCTCGGGACCCACTCCTACTACGAGCAGTACTTC.

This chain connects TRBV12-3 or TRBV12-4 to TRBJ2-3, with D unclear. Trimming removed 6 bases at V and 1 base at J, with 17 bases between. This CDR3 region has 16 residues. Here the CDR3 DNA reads TGTGCCAGCAGACGTACACGGTATATAGGCACAGATACGCAGTATTTT. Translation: CASRRTRYIGTDTQYF.

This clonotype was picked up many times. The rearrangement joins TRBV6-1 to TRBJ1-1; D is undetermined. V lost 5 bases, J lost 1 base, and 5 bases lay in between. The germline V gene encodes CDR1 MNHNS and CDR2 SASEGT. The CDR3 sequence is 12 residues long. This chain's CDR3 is CASSKENTEAFF. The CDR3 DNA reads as TGTGCCAGCAGTAAGGAGAACACTGAAGCTTTCTTT.

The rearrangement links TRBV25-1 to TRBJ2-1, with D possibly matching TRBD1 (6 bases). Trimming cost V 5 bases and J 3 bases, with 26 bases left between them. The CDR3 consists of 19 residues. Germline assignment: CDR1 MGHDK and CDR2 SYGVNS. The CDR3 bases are TGTGCCAGCAGTCAACAGGGTGGGGCAAAAAAGACCAACTACAATGAGCAGTTCTTC. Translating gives CASSQQGGAKKTNYNEQFF.

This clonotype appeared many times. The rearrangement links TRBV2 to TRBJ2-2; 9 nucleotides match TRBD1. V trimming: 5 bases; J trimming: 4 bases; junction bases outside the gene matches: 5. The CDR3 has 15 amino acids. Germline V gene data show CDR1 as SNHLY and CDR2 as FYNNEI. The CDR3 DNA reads TGTGCCAGCAGTCCTAGGACAGGGGTCACCGGGGAGCTGTTTTTT. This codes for CASSPRTGVTGELFF. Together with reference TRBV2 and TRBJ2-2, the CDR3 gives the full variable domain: EPEVTQTPSHQVTQMGQEVILRCVPISNHLYFYWYRQILGQKVEFLVSFYNNEISEKSEIFDDQFSVERPDGSNFTLKIRSTKLEDSAMYFCASSPRTGVTGELFFGEGSRLTVL.

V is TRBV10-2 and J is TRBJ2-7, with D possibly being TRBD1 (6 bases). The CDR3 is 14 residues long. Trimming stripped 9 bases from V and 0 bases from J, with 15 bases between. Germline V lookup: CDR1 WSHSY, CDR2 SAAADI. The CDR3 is CASYGQHLSYEQYF. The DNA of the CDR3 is TGCGCCAGTTACGGACAGCACCTCTCCTACGAGCAGTACTTC.

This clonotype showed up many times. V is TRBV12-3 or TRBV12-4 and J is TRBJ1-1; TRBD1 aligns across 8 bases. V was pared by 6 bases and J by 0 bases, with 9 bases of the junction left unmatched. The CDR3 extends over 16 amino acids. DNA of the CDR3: TGTGCCAGCAGATACCTCAGCAGGGGGCTGAACACTGAAGCTTTCTTT. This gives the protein CASRYLSRGLNTEAFF.

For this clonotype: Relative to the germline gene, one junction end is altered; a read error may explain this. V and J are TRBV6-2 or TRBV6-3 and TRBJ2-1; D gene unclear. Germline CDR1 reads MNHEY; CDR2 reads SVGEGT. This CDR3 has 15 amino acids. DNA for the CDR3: TGTGCCAGCAGTTACGAAGGTGGCTCCTACAATAAGCAGTTCTTC. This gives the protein CASSYEGGSYNKQFF.

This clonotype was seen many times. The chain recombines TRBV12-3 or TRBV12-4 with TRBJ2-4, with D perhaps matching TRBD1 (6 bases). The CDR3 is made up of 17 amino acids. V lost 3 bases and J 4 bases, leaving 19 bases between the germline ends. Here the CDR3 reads CASSFRGRADGKNIQYF. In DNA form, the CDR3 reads TGTGCCAGCAGTTTCAGGGGCAGGGCGGACGGGAAAAACATTCAGTACTTC.

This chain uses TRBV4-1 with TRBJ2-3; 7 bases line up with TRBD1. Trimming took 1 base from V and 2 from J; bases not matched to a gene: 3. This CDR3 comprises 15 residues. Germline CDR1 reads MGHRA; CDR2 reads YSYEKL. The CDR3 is CASSQGTGSTDTQYF. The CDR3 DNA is TGCGCCAGCAGCCAAGGGACAGGTTCCACAGATACGCAGTATTTT.

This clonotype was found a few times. The CDR3, as DNA: TGTGCCAGCAGTTTTAATGTAGCGGGCCCTTTAGACACAGATACGCAGTATTTT. It specifies CASSFNVAGPLDTDTQYF. The chain is built from TRBV27 and TRBJ2-3, with TRBD2 matching 7 bases. Trimming at V came to 3 bases and at J to 2 bases, leaving 14 bases not matched to a gene. Germline loops: CDR1 MNHEY, CDR2 SMNVEV (reference sequence). This CDR3 spans 18 amino acids.

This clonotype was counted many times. DNA for the CDR3: TGCGCCAGCAGTATAGGACGTACTAGCGGGAGGAGGACCGCAGATACGCAGTATTTT. It codes for CASSIGRTSGRRTADTQYF. The chain uses TRBV5-1 and TRBJ2-3; the match to TRBD2 covers 12 bases. With 5 bases clipped from V and 4 bases from J, the junction kept 17 bases outside the gene matches. The CDR3 spans 19 residues. From germline, CDR1 is SGHRS and CDR2 YFSETQ. Full variable domain (missing parts from reference TRBV5-1 and TRBJ2-3): KAGVTQTPRYLIKTRGQQVTLSCSPISGHRSVSWYQQTPGQGLQFLFEYFSETQRNKGNFPGRFSGRQFSNSRSEMNVSTLELGDSALYLCASSIGRTSGRRTADTQYFGPGTRLTVL.

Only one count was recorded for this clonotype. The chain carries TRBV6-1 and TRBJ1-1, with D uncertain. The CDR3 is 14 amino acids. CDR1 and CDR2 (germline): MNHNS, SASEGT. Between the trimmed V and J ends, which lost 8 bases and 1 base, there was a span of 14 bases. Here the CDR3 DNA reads TGTGCCAGCTCTGGACTCTCTCGGAACACTGAAGCTTTCTTT. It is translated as CASSGLSRNTEAFF.

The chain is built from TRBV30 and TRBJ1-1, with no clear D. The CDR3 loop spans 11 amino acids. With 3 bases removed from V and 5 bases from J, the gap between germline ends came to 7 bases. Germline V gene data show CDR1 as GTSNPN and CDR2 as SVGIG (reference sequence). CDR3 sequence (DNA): TGTGCCTGGAGAGGGAATACTGAAGCTTTCTTT. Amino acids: CAWRGNTEAFF.